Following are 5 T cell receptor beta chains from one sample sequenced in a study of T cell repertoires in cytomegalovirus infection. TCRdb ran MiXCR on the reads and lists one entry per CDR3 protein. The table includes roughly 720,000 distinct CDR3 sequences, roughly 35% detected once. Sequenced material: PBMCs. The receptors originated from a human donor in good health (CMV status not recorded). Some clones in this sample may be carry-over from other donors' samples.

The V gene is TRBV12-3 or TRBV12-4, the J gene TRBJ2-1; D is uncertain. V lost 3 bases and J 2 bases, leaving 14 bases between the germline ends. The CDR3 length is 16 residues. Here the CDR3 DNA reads TGTGCCAGCAGTTTTCCAAGCACCCGTACCTACAATGAGCAGTTCTTC. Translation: CASSFPSTRTYNEQFF.

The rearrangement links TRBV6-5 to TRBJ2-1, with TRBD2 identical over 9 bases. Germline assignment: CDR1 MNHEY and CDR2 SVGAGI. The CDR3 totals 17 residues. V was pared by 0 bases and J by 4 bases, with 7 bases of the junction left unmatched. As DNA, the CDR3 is TGTGCCAGCAGTTACTCGATCCCTAGCGGGACGTACAATGAGCAGTTCTTC. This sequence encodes CASSYSIPSGTYNEQFF.

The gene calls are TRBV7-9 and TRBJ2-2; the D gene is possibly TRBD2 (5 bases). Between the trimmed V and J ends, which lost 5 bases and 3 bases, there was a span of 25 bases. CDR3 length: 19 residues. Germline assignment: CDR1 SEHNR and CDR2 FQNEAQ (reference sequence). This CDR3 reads CASSPGWRALARDTGELFF. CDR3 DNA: TGTGCCAGCAGCCCCGGGTGGCGGGCGCTTGCTCGGGACACCGGGGAGCTGTTTTTT.

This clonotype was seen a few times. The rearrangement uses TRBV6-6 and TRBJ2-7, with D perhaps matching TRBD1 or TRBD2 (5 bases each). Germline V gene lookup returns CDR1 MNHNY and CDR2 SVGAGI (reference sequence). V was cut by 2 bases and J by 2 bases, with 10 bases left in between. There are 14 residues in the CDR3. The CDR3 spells CASSYRWGTYEQYF. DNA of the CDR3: TGTGCCAGCAGTTACCGTTGGGGGACCTACGAGCAGTACTTC.

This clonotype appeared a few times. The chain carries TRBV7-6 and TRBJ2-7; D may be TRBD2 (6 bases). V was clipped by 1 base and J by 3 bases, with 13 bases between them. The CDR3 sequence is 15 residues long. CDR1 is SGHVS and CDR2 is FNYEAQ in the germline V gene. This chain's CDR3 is CASSLDGSGDYEQYF. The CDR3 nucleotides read TGTGCCAGCAGCTTAGACGGGAGCGGCGACTACGAGCAGTACTTC.